This T cell receptor (beta chain) was found in a study of T-cell memory formation after mild COVID-19. Remarks on this clonotype: The target antigen is unknown.

Study conclusions and caveats: Nothing confirmed that second-wave clones peaking on day 37 were specific for SARS-CoV-2. From day 15 to 85, contracting clones were balanced between CD4 and CD8, whereas later expanders leaned toward CD4+.

Trimming left V 2 bases short and J 11 bases short, with 10 bases between. CDR1 and CDR2 from the germline V gene are MNHNY and SVGAGI (reference sequence). This CDR3 has 12 amino acids. TCRdb re-analysed the 5' RACE reads in MiXCR, keeping a single row per CDR3 protein. The sample carries roughly 250,000 distinct CDR3 sequences, 15% to 20% recorded once. This receptor was taken from a man aged 18 to 30 who had mild COVID-19 (a few samples of this study predate the infection). Cell type and time point are not known. The sequenced sample consisted of PBMCs or a T cell subset sorted from them (not recorded which). The chain joins TRBV6-6 to TRBJ1-5, with D possibly being TRBD1 (5 bases). The CDR3: CASSYTEGAQHF. As DNA, the CDR3 is TGTGCCAGCAGTTACACGGAAGGGGCCCAGCATTTT.